This T cell receptor beta chain was profiled in a study of OX40 agonist ivuxolimab in advanced cancers. Looked up from germline, CDR1 is MNHEY and CDR2 is SMNVEV (reference sequence). With 6 bases removed from V and 4 bases from J, the gap between germline ends came to 13 bases. This CDR3 has 14 amino acids. Sequenced by immunoSEQ multiplex PCR; TCRdb stores in-frame clones only, minus some. The data show tens of thousands of clones, approximately 84% seen once. Sequencing used CD4+ or CD8+ T cells sorted from blood, obtained in a trial of the OX40 agonist ivuxolimab. The chain recombines TRBV27 with TRBJ1-5; possibly TRBD1 for D (5 bases). This clonotype was obtained from an adult with an advanced solid tumor such as melanoma, head and neck, liver or kidney cancer. The CDR3 DNA reads as TGTGCCAGCAGCGACAGAATGGGGAATCAGCCCCAGCATTTT. Translating gives CASSDRMGNQPQHF.